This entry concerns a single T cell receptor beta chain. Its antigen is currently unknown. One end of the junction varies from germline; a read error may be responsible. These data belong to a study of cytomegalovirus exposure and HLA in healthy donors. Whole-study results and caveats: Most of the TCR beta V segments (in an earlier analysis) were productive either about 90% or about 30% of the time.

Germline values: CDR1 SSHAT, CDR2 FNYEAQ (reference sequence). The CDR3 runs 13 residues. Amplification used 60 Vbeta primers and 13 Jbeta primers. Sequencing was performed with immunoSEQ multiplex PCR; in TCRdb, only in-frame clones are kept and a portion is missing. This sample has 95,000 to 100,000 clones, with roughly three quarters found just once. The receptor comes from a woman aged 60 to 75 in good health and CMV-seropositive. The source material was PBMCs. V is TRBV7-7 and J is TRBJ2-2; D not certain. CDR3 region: CASSLSTPGELFF. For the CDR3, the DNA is TGTGCTAGCAGCTTAAGTACTCCCGGGGAGCTGTTTTTT.